The clone carrying this TCR beta chain was observed once. The antigen is undetermined. Measured with immunoSEQ multiplex PCR; TCRdb has only the in-frame clones, and not every one. The sample has roughly 24,000 clones, less than 95% seen once; the top ten hold approximately 3.9%. This entry belongs to a study of T cells in localized non-small cell lung cancer. Findings of the study overall: Investigators sequenced only a single tumor region, leaving heterogeneity possible. Adjacent lung was found to contain a median approximately 52 of the top 100 tumor clones. Uninvolved adjacent lung had the highest recorded T cell clonality, with tumor below it. There was an association of higher blood T cell density with longer overall survival.

The junction had 7 bases not matched to a gene; V was cut back by 8 bases and J by 3 bases. The CDR3 runs to 14 residues. Per germline, CDR1 MDHEN and CDR2 SYDVKM. The rearrangement uses TRBV28 and TRBJ1-2; 9 nucleotides match TRBD1. The sequence derives from an older female donor with stage II squamous cell lung carcinoma. Sequenced here: peripheral blood, sampled before any cancer treatment. CDR3 sequence reads: CASLGQGRHYGYTF. CDR3 nucleotides: TGTGCCAGCTTAGGACAGGGGAGGCACTATGGCTACACCTTC.